The 22 T cell receptor beta chains presented below share a single source sample, sequenced in a study of identical twins (TCRdb year 2016). Library preparation employed 5' RACE. For sequencing, an Illumina HiSeq 2000 was employed. TCRdb applied fastp at Q25 and MiXCR to the public reads, then kept only in-frame beta chains. Rows are combined by CDR3 protein, so each entry shows the most common genes and DNA. For this sample there are roughly 570,000 distinct CDR3 sequences; approximately 9.6% appear just once. The top ten hold 2.5% to 3.5% of the sample. These same records also appear under a second study, on yellow fever vaccine responses in identical twins.

The sample was PBMCs. The receptors here all came from a woman between 18 and 29 years old in good health.

This clonotype has a count of ten or more. The chain has TRBV11-2 and TRBJ2-2, with a tentative D call TRBD1 (5 bases). Germline V gene data show CDR1 as SGHAT and CDR2 as FQNNGV. This CDR3 spans 16 amino acids. V dropped 0 bases and J dropped 4 bases, with 12 bases sitting between them. DNA of the CDR3: TGTGCCAGCAGCTTAGATGGGTCAGGGTCCACCGGGGAGCTGTTTTTT. Its protein is CASSLDGSGSTGELFF. Filled out from reference TRBV11-2 and TRBJ2-2, the complete variable domain reads EAGVAQSPRYKIIEKRQSVAFWCNPISGHATLYWYQQILGQGPKLLIQFQNNGVVDDSQLPKDRFSAERLKGVDSTLKIQPAKLEDSAVYLCASSLDGSGSTGELFFGEGSRLTVL.

The chain combines TRBV28 with TRBJ2-1; a weak D match, TRBD1 (5 bases). The V and J ends lost 3 bases and 5 bases respectively, with 8 bases between them. The CDR3 contains 13 residues. The germline CDR1 and CDR2 sequences are MDHEN and SYDVKM. CDR3 in DNA: TGTGCCAGCAGTTTGACAGTTAACAATGAGCAGTTCTTC. Amino acid sequence: CASSLTVNNEQFF.

This clonotype turned up a few times. The V and J genes are TRBV13 and TRBJ2-2; D not resolved. Germline V gene sequence: CDR1 PRHDT, CDR2 FYEKMQ (reference sequence). Trimming pared 1 base from V and 5 bases from J, leaving 8 bases between. The CDR3 has 14 residues. The CDR3 region is CASSLDLDTGELFF. The CDR3 nucleotides read TGTGCCAGCAGCTTAGATTTGGATACCGGGGAGCTGTTTTTT.

This clonotype occurred a few times. The chain is built from TRBV2 and TRBJ2-2; D is possibly TRBD1 or TRBD2 (6 bases each). Deletions cut 6 bases from V and 0 bases from J, with 8 bases between. The germline V gene has CDR1 SNHLY and CDR2 FYNNEI. The CDR3 sequence is 14 residues long. CDR3 in amino acids: CASRRGANTGELFF. The CDR3 nucleotides are TGTGCCAGCAGGAGGGGGGCGAACACCGGGGAGCTGTTTTTT. The full variable domain, with the rest looked up from reference TRBV2 and TRBJ2-2, is EPEVTQTPSHQVTQMGQEVILRCVPISNHLYFYWYRQILGQKVEFLVSFYNNEISEKSEIFDDQFSVERPDGSNFTLKIRSTKLEDSAMYFCASRRGANTGELFFGEGSRLTVL.

The table lists this clonotype with a few counts. The J gene is TRBJ2-7, the V gene TRBV12-3 or TRBV12-4; D uncertain. V was cut by 5 bases and J by 6 bases, with 17 bases left in between. This CDR3 is 14 amino acids long. The chain's CDR3 is CASSQKSLGGEQYF. As DNA, the CDR3 is TGTGCCAGCAGTCAAAAAAGTCTGGGCGGCGAGCAGTACTTC.

This clonotype was recorded many times. The V gene is TRBV29-1, the J gene TRBJ2-2; TRBD2 agrees at 8 bases. This CDR3 comprises 15 residues. CDR1 and CDR2 from the germline V gene are SQVTM and ANQGSEA. V was clipped by 5 bases and J by 2 bases; unmatched bases: 7. In nucleotides, the CDR3 is TGCAGCGTTCAAGGCGGGAGGTCCAACACCGGGGAGCTGTTTTTT. Its protein is CSVQGGRSNTGELFF.

This clonotype was counted a few times. The chain joins TRBV7-9 to TRBJ1-5; 9 bases are a match to TRBD1. Looked up from germline, CDR1 is SEHNR and CDR2 is FQNEAQ (reference sequence). J lost 6 bases, V lost 5 bases, and 5 bases had no gene match. The CDR3 sequence is 14 residues long. CDR3 sequence (DNA): TGTGCCAGCAGCCCCCGGGACAGGGTTCAGCCCCAGCATTTT. Amino acids: CASSPRDRVQPQHF. Full variable domain (rest looked up from reference TRBV7-9 and TRBJ1-5): DTGVSQNPRHKITKRGQNVTFRCDPISEHNRLYWYRQTLGQGPEFLTYFQNEAQLEKSRLLSDRFSAERPKGSFSTLEIQRTEQGDSAMYLCASSPRDRVQPQHFGDGTRLSIL.

In this sample, this clonotype turned up a few times. The V call is TRBV20-1, the J call TRBJ2-7; D is possibly TRBD1 or TRBD2 (6 bases each). The length of the CDR3 is 14 residues. V was pared by 5 bases and J by 5 bases, with 19 bases between. Looked up from germline, CDR1 is DFQATT and CDR2 is SNEGSKA (reference sequence). CDR3 protein: CSAPGARSGNEQYF. CDR3 DNA: TGCAGTGCTCCGGGGGCGCGTTCGGGGAACGAGCAGTACTTC.

This clonotype showed up many times. Germline and junction disagree at one end, which may indicate a read error. The chain links TRBV7-7 to TRBJ2-3, with 8 bases fitting TRBD2. Looked up from germline, CDR1 is SSHAT and CDR2 is FNYEAQ (reference sequence). This CDR3 comprises 15 residues. CDR3 protein: CASSPGGGRTDTQYF. DNA of the CDR3: TGTGCTAGCAGCCCCGGGGGGGGACGAACAGATACGCAGTATTTT.

This chain connects TRBV2 to TRBJ1-3; a possible D gene is TRBD1 (5 bases). Germline loops: CDR1 SNHLY, CDR2 FYNNEI. V lost 7 bases to trimming and J lost 4 bases, with 11 bases between them. The CDR3 length is 13 residues. CDR3 residues: CASNPGRGNTIYF. For the CDR3, the DNA is TGTGCCAGCAATCCGGGACGAGGAAACACCATATATTTT.

This clonotype was seen many times. In DNA form, the CDR3 reads TGTGCCAGCAGTTACTCTGGGGGTCAAAACGAGCAGTACTTC. Its protein is CASSYSGGQNEQYF. The rearrangement uses TRBV6-2 or TRBV6-3 and TRBJ2-7; the D call may be TRBD1 or TRBD2 (5 bases each). V lost 0 bases and J lost 5, with 11 bases in between. Germline CDR1 reads MNHEY; CDR2 reads SVGEGT. The CDR3 covers 14 residues.

This clonotype has a count of ten or more. The CDR3 sequence: CASSGLGVSTGELFF. The CDR3 DNA sequence: TGTGCCAGCAGTGGTCTAGGGGTTTCTACCGGGGAGCTGTTTTTT. The V gene is TRBV6-1, the J gene TRBJ2-2; D may be TRBD1 (5 bases). Trimming left V 4 bases short and J 5 bases short, with 14 bases between. The CDR3 is 15 residues long. CDR1 is MNHNS and CDR2 is SASEGT in the germline V gene.

The chain joins TRBV5-6 to TRBJ2-2, with D possibly matching TRBD1 (5 bases). Trimming removed 4 bases at V and 4 bases at J, with 11 bases between. Germline lookup yields CDR1 SGHDT and CDR2 YYEEEE. CDR3 length equals 14 residues. CDR3 coding DNA: TGTGCCAGCAGCGAAGGGGTAACCACCGGGGAGCTGTTTTTT. Residues: CASSEGVTTGELFF.

This clonotype was observed a few times. V gene TRBV7-2 combines with J gene TRBJ1-2, with D possibly matching TRBD1 (6 bases). V was shortened by 0 bases and J by 12 bases, with 11 bases between the two germline ends. Germline CDR1 is SGHTA and CDR2 is FQGNSA. There are 12 residues in the CDR3. Here the CDR3 reads CASSLARDTHTF. Written as DNA, the CDR3 is TGTGCCAGCAGCTTAGCGAGGGACACTCACACCTTC. Looking up the rest from reference TRBV7-2 and TRBJ1-2 gives the full variable domain: GAGVSQSPSNKVTEKGKDVELRCDPISGHTALYWYRQSLGQGLEFLIYFQGNSAPDKSGLPSDRFSAERTGGSVSTLTIQRTQQEDSAVYLCASSLARDTHTFGSGTRLTVV.

This clonotype was found a few times. The gene calls are TRBV20-1 and TRBJ1-5, with 7 bases that match TRBD1. CDR3 length: 18 amino acids. V shed 4 bases, J shed 0 bases, and the junction held 15 bases outside the gene matches. CDR1 is DFQATT, CDR2 SNEGSKA, per germline (reference sequence). The CDR3 DNA reads as TGCAGTGCTACTAAAGGGACAGCCAGGTGGGGTAGCAATCAGCCCCAGCATTTT. Its protein is CSATKGTARWGSNQPQHF.

There are a few counts of this clonotype. The chain recombines TRBV4-2 with TRBJ2-1; D might be TRBD2 (6 bases). V was cut by 0 bases and J by 2 bases, with 11 bases left in between. Germline V CDR1 and CDR2: LGHNA, YNFKEQ. The CDR3 contains 16 residues. The CDR3 bases are TGTGCCAGCAGCCAAGAGATGGGGACTCCCTACAATGAGCAGTTCTTC. Amino acid sequence: CASSQEMGTPYNEQFF.

This clonotype was seen a few times. The V call is TRBV20-1, the J call TRBJ2-3, with 7 positions matching TRBD2. Germline CDR1 is DFQATT and CDR2 is SNEGSKA (reference sequence). V lost 7 bases and J lost 1; bases outside the gene matches: 5. The CDR3 extends over 13 amino acids. CDR3: CSGAGAGTDTQYF. The CDR3, as DNA: TGCAGTGGGGCGGGAGCTGGCACAGATACGCAGTATTTT.

The V and J genes are TRBV19 and TRBJ1-5, with a tentative D call TRBD1 (5 bases). Germline V gene data show CDR1 as LNHDA and CDR2 as SQIVND (reference sequence). The CDR3 has 14 residues. Trimming took off 10 bases at V and 0 bases at J, with 13 bases between the two ends. The CDR3 bases are TGTGCCACCGCACAGGCGGATAGCAATCAGCCCCAGCATTTT. Its protein product is CATAQADSNQPQHF.

The V call is TRBV6-5, the J call TRBJ2-5; D is possibly TRBD2 (6 bases). Germline-derived CDR1 and CDR2 are MNHEY and SVGAGI. This CDR3 contains 17 residues. V was pared by 2 bases and J by 4 bases, with 20 bases between. CDR3 sequence reads: CASSYGAGPPKIETQYF. The CDR3 DNA reads as TGTGCCAGCAGTTACGGAGCGGGCCCCCCCAAGATAGAGACCCAGTACTTC.

V and J are TRBV6-2 or TRBV6-3 and TRBJ2-2; D ambiguous. The CDR3 spans 13 residues. Trimming pared 7 bases from V and 3 bases from J, leaving 9 bases between. Per germline, CDR1 MNHEY and CDR2 SVGEGT. The CDR3 DNA reads TGTGCCAGCAACTCGGACCACACCGGGGAGCTGTTTTTT. Translation gives CASNSDHTGELFF.

J is TRBJ2-1 and V is TRBV12-3 or TRBV12-4, with D perhaps TRBD1 or TRBD2 (5 bases each). This CDR3 has 13 residues. The ends were cut back, 6 bases at V and 10 bases at J, with 16 bases in the middle. CDR3 in amino acids: CASSQDWTREQFF. The CDR3 region has the DNA TGTGCCAGCAGCCAGGACTGGACAAGGGAGCAGTTCTTC.

The chain carries TRBV29-1 and TRBJ1-2; 7 nucleotides line up with TRBD1. CDR3 length: 11 amino acids. Germline V gene lookup returns CDR1 SQVTM and CDR2 ANQGSEA. V lost 4 bases, J lost 8 bases, and 4 bases stayed unmatched. The CDR3 bases are TGCAGCGTTGTCAGGGGGGGAGGCTACACCTTC. It encodes CSVVRGGGYTF.